This passage covers 4 T cell receptor beta chains from one sample sequenced in a study of T cells in Graves' hyperthyroidism and ophthalmopathy. The investigators amplified TCR beta CDR3 regions from RNA transcripts. HTBI primers drove first-round RT-PCR of the TCR CDR3. TCRdb processed the multiplex PCR reads anew with MiXCR; each CDR3 protein has one entry. The sample records about 540,000 distinct CDR3 sequences, approximately 44% being singletons. The sample was peripheral blood or thyroid tissue (not recorded which). The receptors stem from a young woman with Graves' hyperthyroidism.

The sample holds many counts of this clonotype. The CDR3 nucleotides are TGTGCCAGCAGTGAAGCGCTCAGGGCCGGTTCAGAGACCCAGTACTTC. Amino acids: CASSEALRAGSETQYF. V gene TRBV6-1 combines with J gene TRBJ2-5; tentative D call: TRBD1 (5 bases). Trimming removed 0 bases from V and 4 bases from J, with 15 bases in between. This CDR3 has 16 residues. Germline loops: CDR1 MNHNS, CDR2 SASEGT.

The rearrangement uses TRBV6-1 and TRBJ2-7; D possibly uses TRBD1 or TRBD2 (5 bases each). Germline values: CDR1 MNHNS, CDR2 SASEGT. CDR3 size: 13 residues. CDR3 in DNA: TGTGCTAGAGAGGGGCAGCTACACTACGAGCAGTACTTC. Residues: CAREGQLHYEQYF.

This clonotype was found many times. The chain joins TRBV24-1 to TRBJ2-7, with D maybe TRBD2 (6 bases). CDR1 and CDR2 from the germline V gene are KGHDR and SFDVKD. Trimming left V 3 bases short and J 8 bases short, with 10 bases between. The CDR3 runs 12 residues. CDR3 loop: CATSDRGTQQYF. The CDR3 DNA sequence: TGTGCCACCAGTGATCGCGGGACCCAGCAGTACTTC.

The chain combines TRBV2 with TRBJ2-7, with D perhaps TRBD2 (5 bases). CDR1 and CDR2 from the germline V gene are SNHLY and FYNNEI. The length of the CDR3 is 11 residues. Trimming took 8 bases from V and 7 from J, leaving 12 bases between them. The chain's CDR3 is CASGSYNEQYF. The CDR3 DNA reads TGTGCCAGCGGGAGTTATAATGAGCAGTACTTC.